The clone carrying this TCR beta chain appeared a few times. Its antigen is not known. Germline V gene sequence: CDR1 DFQATT, CDR2 SNEGSKA (reference sequence). Between the trimmed V and J ends, which lost 1 base and 5 bases, there was a span of 20 bases. This CDR3 contains 16 residues. The data belong to a study of T cells after yellow fever vaccination. 5'RACE template switching added a universal primer site and UMIs to TCR cDNA. TCRdb used MiXCR to reprocess the 5' RACE reads, holding one entry per CDR3 protein. In the table there are about 260,000 distinct CDR3 sequences, 10% to 15% of which are singletons. Findings and caveats of the study: Reappearance after the booster was seen for most primary-vaccination clones, at 95% to 96% CD4 and less than 90% CD8.

This specimen consisted of CD4+ T cells sorted from PBMCs, obtained 45 days after the yellow fever booster vaccination. The receptor's source is a man in his thirties or forties who received the YFV17D yellow fever vaccine. This chain connects TRBV20-1 to TRBJ2-5; D call uncertain. CDR3 bases: TGCAGTGCTAGAGGGCTAGTGGACCCCTTAGTGGAGACCCAGTACTTC. Protein product: CSARGLVDPLVETQYF.